What follows describes a single T cell receptor (beta chain). Its antigen is unknown. Time point here: patch test 2, 6 weeks after DPC sensitization. Sample treatment: therapeutic diphenylcyclopropenone sensitization with weekly scalp DPC. Alopecia patients between 18 and 70 years old and suitable for DPC were used as donors. This sample was taken from a study of human T cells and chemical hapten exposure. Study-level results: TCRs at a frequency above 1 in 1000 stayed unchanged with DPC sensitization.

One entry per CDR3 protein results from TCRdb running MiXCR on the RACE reads. The sample comprises fewer than 95,000 distinct CDR3 sequences, 8% to 13% of which are singletons, and around 2.1% rests with the top ten. This CDR3 comprises 14 residues. Germline V CDR1 and CDR2: DFQATT, SNEGSKA (reference sequence). Trimming removed 4 bases from V and 11 bases from J, with 21 bases in between. The rearrangement joins TRBV20-1 to TRBJ1-5; tentatively, D is TRBD1 (5 bases). This sequence was found in a man aged 35 to 55 with alopecia areata. Some clones in this sample may be carry-over from other donors' samples. The sequencing here drew on whole blood, taken in connection with sensitization to the hapten diphenylcyclopropenone (DPC). CDR3 in amino acids: CSAIDMLGDSSQHF. The CDR3 nucleotides read TGCAGTGCTATCGATATGTTGGGGGATTCGTCCCAGCATTTT.